The next 3 T cell receptor beta chains were all read from a single sample in a study of T cell repertoires in cytomegalovirus infection. Using its own MiXCR run on the reads, TCRdb lists one record per CDR3 protein. The sample contains roughly 280,000 distinct CDR3 sequences, around 13% of which appear only once. The specimen sequenced was PBMCs. The receptors shown here come from a human donor in good health (CMV status not recorded). Some clones in this sample may be carry-over from other donors' samples.

This clonotype was seen repeatedly, ten times or more. The gene calls are TRBV19 and TRBJ1-5; D gene ambiguous. This CDR3 comprises 13 residues. Trimming removed 9 bases from V and 4 bases from J, with 13 bases in between. Per germline, CDR1 LNHDA and CDR2 SQIVND (reference sequence). The CDR3 nucleotides are TGTGCCAGCACAGAACAGACTAATCAGCCCCAGCATTTT. Protein product: CASTEQTNQPQHF.

This clonotype was seen more than once but under ten times. This chain links TRBV4-2 with TRBJ1-2; TRBD1 might be the D (6 bases). Germline lookup yields CDR1 LGHNA and CDR2 YNFKEQ. CDR3 length equals 15 residues. Trimming removed 2 bases at V and 4 bases at J, with 14 bases between. The CDR3: CASSQTVTGSYGYTF. The CDR3 DNA reads TGTGCCAGCAGCCAAACCGTGACAGGCTCCTATGGCTACACCTTC.

This clonotype has just a few counts. V usage is TRBV7-4 and J usage is TRBJ2-7; 9 nucleotides agree with TRBD1. V was pared by 4 bases and J by 7 bases, with 8 bases of the junction left unmatched. The germline gives CDR1 SGHVT, CDR2 SQSDAQ. The CDR3 spans 14 residues. Here the CDR3 reads CASSSPGTGSEQYF. The CDR3 bases are TGTGCCAGCAGCTCCCCCGGGACAGGGAGTGAGCAGTACTTC. Full variable domain (missing parts from reference TRBV7-4 and TRBJ2-7): GAGVSQSPRYKVAKRGRDVALRCDSISGHVTLYWYRQTLGQGSEVLTYSQSDAQRDKSGRPSGRFSAERPERSVSTLKIQRTEQGDSAVYLCASSSPGTGSEQYFGPGTRLTVT.